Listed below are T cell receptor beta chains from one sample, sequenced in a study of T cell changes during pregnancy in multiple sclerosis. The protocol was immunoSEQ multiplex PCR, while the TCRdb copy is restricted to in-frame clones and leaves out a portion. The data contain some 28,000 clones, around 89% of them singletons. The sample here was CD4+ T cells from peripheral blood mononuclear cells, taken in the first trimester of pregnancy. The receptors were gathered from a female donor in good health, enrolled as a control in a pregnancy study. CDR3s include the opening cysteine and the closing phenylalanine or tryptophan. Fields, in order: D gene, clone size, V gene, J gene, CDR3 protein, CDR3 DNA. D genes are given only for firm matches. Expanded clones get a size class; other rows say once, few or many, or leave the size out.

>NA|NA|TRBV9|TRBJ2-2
CASSASRSGGRGTGELFF
TGTGCCAGCAGCGCCTCTCGGTCCGGGGGGCGGGGAACCGGGGAGCTGTTTTTT
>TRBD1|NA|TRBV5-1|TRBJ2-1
CASSGGTGGGIVGFF
TGCGCCAGCAGCGGCGGGACAGGGGGCGGAATAGTCGGGTTCTTC
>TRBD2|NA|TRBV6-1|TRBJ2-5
CASSEGLAGGGQETQYF
TGTGCCAGCAGTGAAGGGCTAGCGGGAGGGGGCCAAGAGACCCAGTACTTC
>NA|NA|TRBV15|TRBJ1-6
CATSREYTSNSPLHF
TGTGCCACCAGCAGAGAATACACAAGTAATTCACCCCTCCACTTT
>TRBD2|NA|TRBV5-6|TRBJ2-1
CASSFRTSGRNEQFF
TGTGCCAGCAGCTTTAGGACTAGCGGGAGGAATGAGCAGTTCTTC
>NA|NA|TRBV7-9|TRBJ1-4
CASSETEGELFF
TGTGCCAGCAGTGAAACAGAGGGCGAACTGTTTTTT
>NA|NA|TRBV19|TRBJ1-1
CASSVIGDRVTEAFF
TGTGCCAGTAGTGTGATAGGGGATCGGGTCACTGAAGCTTTCTTT
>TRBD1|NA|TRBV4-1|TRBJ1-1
CASSQDRTGWRAFF
TGCGCCAGCAGCCAAGACCGGACAGGGTGGCGAGCTTTCTTT
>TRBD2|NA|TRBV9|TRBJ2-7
CASSGQAGGLYEQYF
TGTGCCAGCAGCGGTCAAGCGGGAGGACTTTACGAGCAGTACTTC
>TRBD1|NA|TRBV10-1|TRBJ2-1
CASSGGPDREQFF
TGCGCCAGCAGTGGGGGGCCGGACAGGGAGCAGTTCTTC
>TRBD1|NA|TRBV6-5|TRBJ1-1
CASSYSTGGTEAFF
TGTGCCAGCAGTTACTCGACAGGGGGCACTGAAGCTTTCTTT
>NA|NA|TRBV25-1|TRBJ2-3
CASSGGEAQYF
TGTGCCAGCAGTGGGGGGGAGGCGCAGTATTTT
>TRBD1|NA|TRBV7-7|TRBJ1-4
CASSPGTGRGATNEKLFF
TGTGCTAGCAGCCCTGGGACAGGGCGGGGTGCAACTAATGAAAAACTGTTTTTT
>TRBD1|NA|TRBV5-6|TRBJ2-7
CASSLDRGNEQYF
TGTGCCAGCAGCTTGGACAGGGGAAACGAGCAGTACTTC
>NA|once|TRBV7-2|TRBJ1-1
CASSLDPISMNTEAFF
TGTGCCAGCAGCTTAGATCCGATATCTATGAACACTGAAGCTTTCTTT
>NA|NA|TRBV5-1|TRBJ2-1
CASYRDESYNEQFF
TGCGCCAGCTACAGGGATGAGTCCTACAATGAGCAGTTCTTC
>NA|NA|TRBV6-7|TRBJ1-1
CASTPGLRMNTEAFF
TGTGCCAGCACCCCGGGACTTAGAATGAACACTGAAGCTTTCTTT
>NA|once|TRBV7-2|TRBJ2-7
CASSPTGGPLEQYF
TGTGCCAGCAGCCCCACCGGGGGGCCCCTCGAGCAGTACTTC
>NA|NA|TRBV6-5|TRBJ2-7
CASSYRIGIYEQYF
TGTGCCAGCAGTTACCGGATCGGGATCTACGAGCAGTACTTC
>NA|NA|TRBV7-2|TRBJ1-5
CASSLDWQGIQPQHF
TGTGCCAGCAGCTTAGATTGGCAGGGGATTCAGCCCCAGCATTTT
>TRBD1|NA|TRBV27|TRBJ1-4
CASSSYIRQGKNEKLFF
TGTGCCAGCAGTTCATATATCAGACAGGGCAAGAATGAAAAACTGTTTTTT
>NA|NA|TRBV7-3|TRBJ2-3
CASSFGGISTDTQYF
TGTGCCAGCAGCTTTGGCGGGATAAGCACAGATACGCAGTATTTT
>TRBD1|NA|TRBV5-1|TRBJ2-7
CASGRDSFYEQYF
TGCGCCAGCGGCCGGGACAGCTTTTACGAGCAGTACTTC
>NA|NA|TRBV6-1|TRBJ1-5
CASSEVPSDQPQHF
TGTGCCAGCAGTGAAGTACCTAGCGATCAGCCCCAGCATTTT
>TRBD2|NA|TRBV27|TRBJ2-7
CASSSPATSSNYEQYF
TGTGCCAGCAGTTCCCCCGCGACTAGCTCGAACTACGAGCAGTACTTC
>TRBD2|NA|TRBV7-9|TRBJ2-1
CASSLAILAGGRNEQFF
TGTGCCAGCAGCTTAGCGATACTAGCGGGAGGTAGAAATGAGCAGTTCTTC